The 18 T cell receptor beta chains given below trace back to one sample, sequenced in a study of TIL therapy for anti-PD-1-resistant metastatic lung cancer. Time point meaning: pre-treatment sample, taken before nivolumab and TIL therapy. The tumor samples were excised metastases, mostly pleural nodules or supraclavicular lymph nodes. This was the immunoSEQ v3 assay. The assay was immunoSEQ multiplex PCR, and TCRdb's table has in-frame clones only and misses some. The sample records 5,900 or so clones, over 65% being singletons. The source material was tumor tissue, sampled at baseline. These receptors were collected from a person between 25 and 79 years old with non-small cell lung cancer.

This clone was found once. This chain links TRBV27 with TRBJ2-2; D uncertain. V lost 6 bases, J lost 4 bases, and 6 bases lay in between. Germline V gene sequence: CDR1 MNHEY, CDR2 SMNVEV (reference sequence). CDR3 length: 12 residues. DNA of the CDR3: TGTGCCAGCAGCCGTTTCACCGGGGAGCTGTTTTTT. Translating gives CASSRFTGELFF.

This chain joins TRBV6-5 and TRBJ1-4; D is ambiguous. This CDR3 is 15 amino acids long. From germline, CDR1 is MNHEY and CDR2 SVGAGI. Between the trimmed V and J ends, which lost 0 bases and 6 bases, there was a span of 11 bases. In nucleotides, the CDR3 is TGTGCCAGCAGTTACTCTGGTGCTTCCTATGAAAAACTGTTTTTT. Its protein product is CASSYSGASYEKLFF.

The chain employs TRBV7-9 and TRBJ1-1; D is uncertain. CDR1 SEHNR and CDR2 FQNEAQ come from the germline V gene (reference sequence). This CDR3 has 14 residues. Trimming cost V 4 bases and J 0 bases, with 9 bases left between them. The CDR3, as DNA: TGTGCCAGCAGCTCGCGGGTAATGAACACTGAAGCTTTCTTT. Translating gives CASSSRVMNTEAFF.

The chain has TRBV27 and TRBJ2-7; 8 nucleotides agree with TRBD2. The CDR3 is made up of 16 amino acids. The junction had 12 bases not matched to a gene; V was cut back by 5 bases and J by 3 bases. Germline lookup yields CDR1 MNHEY and CDR2 SMNVEV (reference sequence). CDR3 region: CASSLQRLAGNYEQYF. CDR3 bases: TGTGCCAGCAGTCTCCAACGGCTAGCGGGTAACTACGAGCAGTACTTC.

The chain carries TRBV7-8 and TRBJ2-5; TRBD2 aligns across 8 bases. The CDR3 extends over 17 amino acids. In germline, CDR1 is SGHVS, CDR2 FQNEAQ. Unmatched junction bases numbered 9, after V lost 1 base and J lost 2 bases. The CDR3 spells CASSLGLGAGGQETQYF. CDR3 bases: TGTGCCAGCAGCTTAGGGTTAGGTGCGGGGGGACAAGAGACCCAGTACTTC.

J is TRBJ2-5 and V is TRBV29-1; 7 nucleotides match TRBD1. Germline CDR1 SQVTM, CDR2 ANQGSEA. V shed 6 bases, J shed 0 bases, and the junction held 4 bases outside the gene matches. This CDR3 is 13 amino acids long. The CDR3 loop reads CSVGTVNQETQYF. Written as DNA, the CDR3 is TGCAGCGTCGGGACAGTGAACCAAGAGACCCAGTACTTC.

The chain recombines TRBV12-5 with TRBJ1-1, with 9 bases aligning to TRBD1. Germline V gene data show CDR1 as LGHNT and CDR2 as FRNRAP. This CDR3 is 16 amino acids long. The ends lost 2 bases at V and 4 bases at J; junction bases unmatched: 8. The CDR3 is CASGLFTGGWITEAFF. As DNA, the CDR3 is TGTGCTAGTGGTTTGTTTACAGGGGGCTGGATCACTGAAGCTTTCTTT.

The chain joins TRBV10-3 to TRBJ2-5; 16 bases line up with TRBD2. Germline V lookup: CDR1 ENHRY, CDR2 SYGVKD. Trimming took 6 bases from V and 5 from J; bases not matched to a gene: 6. There are 16 residues in the CDR3. The CDR3 sequence: CAIRRGTSGGGETQYF. CDR3 bases: TGTGCCATCAGACGTGGGACTAGCGGGGGGGGTGAGACCCAGTACTTC.

The gene calls are TRBV9 and TRBJ2-3, with a weak D call TRBD2 (5 bases). This CDR3 contains 16 residues. CDR1 and CDR2 from the germline V gene are SGDLS and YYNGEE. V lost 3 bases and J 1 base, leaving 15 bases between the germline ends. CDR3 bases: TGTGCCAGCAGCGCGGGGATGGGTAGGGGCACAGATACGCAGTATTTT. It translates to CASSAGMGRGTDTQYF.

This chain links TRBV10-3 with TRBJ1-5; D remains ambiguous. This CDR3 is 14 amino acids long. Germline V lookup: CDR1 ENHRY, CDR2 SYGVKD. V lost 3 bases to trimming and J lost 3 bases, with 9 bases between them. The CDR3 region is CAISDPTLNQPQHF. CDR3 DNA: TGTGCCATCAGTGACCCGACTCTCAATCAGCCCCAGCATTTT.

In its sample, this clone was seen once. The chain has TRBV30 and TRBJ2-7; D perhaps matches TRBD1 (6 bases). In germline, CDR1 is GTSNPN, CDR2 SVGIG (reference sequence). V lost 4 bases and J lost 4, with 17 bases in between. This CDR3 comprises 14 residues. CDR3 in amino acids: CAWIPARGSYEQYF. The DNA of the CDR3 is TGTGCCTGGATTCCGGCTAGGGGGTCATACGAGCAGTACTTC.

This chain uses TRBV15 with TRBJ2-5; D gene uncertain. The V gene lost 2 bases and the J gene lost 1 base, with 5 bases spanning the gap. The CDR3 has 13 residues. Germline V gene data show CDR1 as LNHNV and CDR2 as YYDKDF (reference sequence). CDR3 region: CATSRQLQETQYF. In DNA form, the CDR3 reads TGTGCCACCAGCAGACAACTCCAAGAGACCCAGTACTTC.

The V call is TRBV3-1 (or the pseudogene TRBV3-2), the J call TRBJ2-5, with 10 bases identical to TRBD2. This CDR3 is 15 amino acids long. J gave up 4 bases and V 2 bases, and 4 bases lay outside the gene matches. Per the germline V gene, CDR1 is LGHDT and CDR2 is YNNKEL (reference sequence). The CDR3 DNA sequence: TGTGCCAGCAGCCAAAGCGCTAGCGGGAGAGAGACCCAGTACTTC. Protein sequence: CASSQSASGRETQYF.

Concerning this clone: Other DNA sequences of this sample code for an identical CDR3. This chain joins TRBV30 and TRBJ2-5; the D gene is possibly TRBD2 (7 bases). The CDR3 has 18 residues. Trimming took 5 bases from V and 5 from J, leaving 30 bases between them. Germline CDR1 GTSNPN, CDR2 SVGIG (reference sequence). The CDR3 bases are TGTGCCTGGCGGGTGGGGGGAAGGCGGGGGCTCCCCGGGGAGACCCAGTACTTC. It yields the protein CAWRVGGRRGLPGETQYF.

This clone was observed a few times. This chain joins TRBV2 and TRBJ1-1; maybe TRBD1 (5 bases). Germline V lookup: CDR1 SNHLY, CDR2 FYNNEI. The CDR3 spans 13 residues. With 9 bases removed from V and 3 bases from J, the gap between germline ends came to 14 bases. The CDR3 DNA reads as TGTGCCAGTTTGGGGCAGAGGGACACTGAAGCTTTCTTT. This encodes CASLGQRDTEAFF.

This chain connects TRBV29-1 to TRBJ1-2, with 10 bases lining up with TRBD1. CDR1 and CDR2 (germline): SQVTM, ANQGSEA. Trimming cost V 6 bases and J 3 bases; bases outside gene matches: 4. The CDR3 has 13 amino acids. The CDR3 spells CSVETGGDYGYTF. CDR3 DNA sequence: TGCAGCGTGGAGACAGGGGGCGACTATGGCTACACCTTC.

CDR3 DNA: TGTGCCAGCCATTTCTACAATGAGCAGTTCTTC. Its translation is CASHFYNEQFF. This rearrangement joins TRBV2 to TRBJ2-1; unclear D gene. The CDR3 has 11 amino acids. The V end was cut by 8 bases, the J end by 3 bases, with 5 bases between. Germline CDR1 and CDR2: SNHLY and FYNNEI.

This clone was found a few times. J is TRBJ2-7 and V is TRBV6-5, with no clear D. Trimming removed 3 bases at V and 2 bases at J, with 11 bases between. The CDR3 is 14 amino acids. Germline CDR1 MNHEY, CDR2 SVGAGI. The CDR3 loop reads CASSYGQRTYEQYF. The CDR3 DNA reads TGTGCCAGCAGTTATGGGCAGAGGACCTACGAGCAGTACTTC.